This is a list of T cell receptor beta chains from one sample in a study of T cell responses to AZD1222 COVID-19 vaccine. Method: immunoSEQ multiplex PCR; TCRdb's copy keeps in-frame clones and lacks some. This sample has about 190,000 clones, with 90% to 95% found just once. The material sequenced was peripheral blood, taken on day 0 of AZD1222 vaccination. The receptors derive from an adult in good health. CDR3s include the opening cysteine and the closing phenylalanine or tryptophan. The D gene is left open where the match is weak. Some rows have no size entry. The others give once, few or many, or a class for an expanded clone.

TRBJ1-5,TRBV28,.,.,CASSTEGGDQPQHF,TGTGCCAGCAGCACGGAGGGGGGGGATCAGCCCCAGCATTTT
TRBJ2-1,TRBV9,TRBD2,.,CASSVHSGRALIYEQFF,TGTGCCAGCAGCGTCCATAGCGGGAGGGCCCTTATCTATGAGCAGTTCTTC
TRBJ2-7,TRBV10-3,.,.,CATQVGGNGVEQYF,TGTGCCACCCAGGTGGGTGGGAACGGGGTCGAGCAGTACTTC
TRBJ2-7,TRBV6-5,.,.,CASSRGLRMEQYF,TGTGCCAGCAGCCGTGGACTTCGGATGGAGCAGTACTTC
TRBJ2-2,TRBV11-3,.,.,CASSLVGTGELFF,TGTGCCAGCAGCTTAGTAGGGACCGGGGAGCTGTTTTTT
TRBJ2-2,TRBV19,.,.,CASSIWPTGELFF,TGTGCCAGTAGTATATGGCCAACCGGGGAGCTGTTTTTT
TRBJ1-5,TRBV5-6,.,.,CASSLSAGPFNQPQHF,TGTGCCAGCAGCTTATCGGCAGGCCCATTCAATCAGCCCCAGCATTTT
TRBJ1-5,TRBV7-3,.,.,CASSLNPGDQPQHF,TGTGCCAGCAGCTTAAACCCGGGGGATCAGCCCCAGCATTTT
TRBJ1-1,TRBV5-5,.,.,CASSVEGTEAFF,TGTGCCAGCAGTGTTGAAGGGACTGAAGCTTTCTTT
TRBJ1-2,TRBV6-5,.,.,CASWDAIGSRTGYTF,TGTGCCAGCTGGGACGCCATAGGGTCTCGGACTGGCTACACCTTC
TRBJ1-2,TRBV7-2,.,once,CASSSYREFYGYTF,TGTGCCAGCAGCAGTTACAGGGAATTCTATGGCTACACCTTC
TRBJ1-3,TRBV19,TRBD1,once,CASSEAGGAGNTIYF,TGTGCCAGTAGTGAAGCAGGGGGCGCTGGAAACACCATATATTTT
TRBJ2-3,TRBV24-1,TRBD1,.,CATSERTGWGDTQYF,TGTGCCACCAGTGAGCGGACAGGGTGGGGAGATACGCAGTATTTT
TRBJ1-2,TRBV19,.,.,CASTSDPYGYTF,TGTGCCAGTACGTCAGACCCCTATGGCTACACCTTC
TRBJ2-7,TRBV6-6,.,.,CASSLYSPGSYEQYF,TGTGCCAGCAGCCTGTATTCCCCGGGGTCCTACGAGCAGTACTTC
TRBJ1-4,TRBV19,TRBD1,.,CASTPGQPNEKLFF,TGTGCCAGTACCCCGGGACAGCCAAATGAAAAACTGTTTTTT
TRBJ2-1,TRBV7-3,TRBD2,.,CASSLTPTSGRAYNEQFF,TGTGCCAGCAGCTTAACCCCGACTAGCGGGAGAGCATACAATGAGCAGTTCTTC
TRBJ1-4,TRBV29-1,.,.,CSVDPGWGEKLFF,TGCAGCGTTGACCCGGGGTGGGGGGAAAAACTGTTTTTT
TRBJ1-1,TRBV15,TRBD1,.,CATSKRQGPEAFF,TGTGCCACCAGCAAGAGACAGGGCCCTGAAGCTTTCTTT
TRBJ2-3,TRBV4-2,.,.,CASSPRARTNTDTQYF,TGTGCCAGCAGCCCCCGGGCAAGGACGAACACAGATACGCAGTATTTT
TRBJ2-3,TRBV15,TRBD2,.,CATSSLPPGLAGGDTSTDTQYF,TGTGCCACCAGCAGCCTCCCCCCGGGACTAGCGGGAGGGGATACTAGCACAGATACGCAGTATTTT
TRBJ2-1,TRBV7-9,.,once,CASSRGRQSSYNEQFF,TGTGCCAGCAGCCGGGGACGACAGAGTTCATACAATGAGCAGTTCTTC
TRBJ2-3,TRBV4-3,.,.,CASSQDRFGTNTQYF,TGCGCCAGCAGCCAAGATCGGTTCGGTACCAATACGCAGTATTTT
TRBJ2-7,TRBV7-5,.,once,CARSVDSTYEQYF,TGTGCCAGAAGCGTGGACTCGACCTACGAGCAGTACTTC
TRBJ2-7,TRBV9,.,.,CASSATQAGEQYF,TGTGCCAGCAGCGCAACACAGGCTGGGGAGCAGTACTTC
TRBJ2-1,TRBV6-2/TRBV6-3,TRBD2,.,CASSYIAGAYNEQFF,TGTGCCAGCAGTTATATAGCGGGAGCGTACAATGAGCAGTTCTTC
TRBJ2-5,TRBV19,.,.,CASSIARSETQYF,TGTGCCAGTAGTATAGCGAGATCCGAGACCCAGTACTTC
TRBJ2-1,TRBV5-1,TRBD2,.,CASSLGGSAVGEQFF,TGCGCCAGCAGCTTGGGCGGGAGCGCGGTCGGTGAGCAGTTCTTC